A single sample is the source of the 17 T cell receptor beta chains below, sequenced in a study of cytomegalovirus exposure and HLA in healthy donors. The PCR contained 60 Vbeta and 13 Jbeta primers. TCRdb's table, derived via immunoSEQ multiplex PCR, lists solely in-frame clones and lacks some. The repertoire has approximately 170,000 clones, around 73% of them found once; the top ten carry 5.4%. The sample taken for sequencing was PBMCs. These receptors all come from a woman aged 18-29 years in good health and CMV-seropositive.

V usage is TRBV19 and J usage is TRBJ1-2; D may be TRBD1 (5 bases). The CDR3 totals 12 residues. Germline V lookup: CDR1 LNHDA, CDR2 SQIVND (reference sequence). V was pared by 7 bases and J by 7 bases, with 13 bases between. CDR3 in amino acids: CASTVTGGGYTF. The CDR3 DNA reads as TGTGCCAGTACAGTAACCGGGGGTGGCTACACCTTC.

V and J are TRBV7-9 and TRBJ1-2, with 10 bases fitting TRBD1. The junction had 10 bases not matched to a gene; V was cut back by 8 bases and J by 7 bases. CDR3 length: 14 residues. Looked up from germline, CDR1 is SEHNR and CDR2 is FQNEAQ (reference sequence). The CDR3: CASQLGTGEGGYTF. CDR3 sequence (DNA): TGTGCCAGCCAACTCGGGACAGGGGAGGGTGGCTACACCTTC.

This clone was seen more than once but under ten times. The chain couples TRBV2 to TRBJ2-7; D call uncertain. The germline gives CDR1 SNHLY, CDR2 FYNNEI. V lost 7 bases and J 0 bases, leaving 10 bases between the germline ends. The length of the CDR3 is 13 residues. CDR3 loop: CASTLSRSYEQYF. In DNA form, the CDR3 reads TGTGCCAGCACCCTGAGTCGCTCCTACGAGCAGTACTTC.

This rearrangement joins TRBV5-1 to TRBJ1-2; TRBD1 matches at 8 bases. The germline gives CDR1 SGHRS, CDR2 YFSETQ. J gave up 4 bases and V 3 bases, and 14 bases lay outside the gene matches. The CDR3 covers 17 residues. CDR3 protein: CASSSPGQGPGGYGYTF. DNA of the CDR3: TGCGCCAGCAGCTCTCCAGGACAGGGCCCCGGGGGCTATGGCTACACCTTC.

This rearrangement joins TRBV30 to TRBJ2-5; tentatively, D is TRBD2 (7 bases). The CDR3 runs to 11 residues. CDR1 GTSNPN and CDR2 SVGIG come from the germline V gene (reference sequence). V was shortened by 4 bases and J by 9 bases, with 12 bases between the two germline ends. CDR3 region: CAWKEGGAQYF. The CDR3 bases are TGTGCCTGGAAGGAAGGGGGGGCCCAGTACTTC.

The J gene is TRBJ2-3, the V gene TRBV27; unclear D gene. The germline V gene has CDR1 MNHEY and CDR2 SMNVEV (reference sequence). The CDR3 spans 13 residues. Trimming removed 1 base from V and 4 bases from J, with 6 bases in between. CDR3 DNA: TGTGCCAGCAGTTTATTTCCAGCAGATACGCAGTATTTT. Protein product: CASSLFPADTQYF.

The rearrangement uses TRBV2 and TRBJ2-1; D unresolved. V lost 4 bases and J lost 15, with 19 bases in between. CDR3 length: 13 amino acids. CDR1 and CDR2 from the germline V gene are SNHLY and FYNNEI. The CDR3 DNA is TGTGCCAGCAGTGTTGCTCGTGCAAATGAGTTGTTCTTC. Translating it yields CASSVARANELFF.

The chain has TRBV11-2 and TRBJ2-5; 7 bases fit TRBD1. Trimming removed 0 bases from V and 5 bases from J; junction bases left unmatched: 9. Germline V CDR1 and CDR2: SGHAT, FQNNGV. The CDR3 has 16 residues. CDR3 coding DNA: TGTGCCAGCAGCTTAGAGTGGGCAGGGGGTAGGGAGACCCAGTACTTC. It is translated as CASSLEWAGGRETQYF.

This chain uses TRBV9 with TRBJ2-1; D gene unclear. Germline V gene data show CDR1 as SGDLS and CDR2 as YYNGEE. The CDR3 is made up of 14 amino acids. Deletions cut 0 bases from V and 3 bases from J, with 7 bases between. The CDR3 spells CASSVGTVYNEQFF. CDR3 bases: TGTGCCAGCAGCGTAGGCACAGTCTACAATGAGCAGTTCTTC.

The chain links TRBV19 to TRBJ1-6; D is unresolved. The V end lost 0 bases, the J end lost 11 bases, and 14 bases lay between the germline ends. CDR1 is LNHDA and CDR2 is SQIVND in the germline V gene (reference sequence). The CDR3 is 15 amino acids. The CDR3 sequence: CASSIDLSLGAPLHF. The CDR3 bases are TGTGCCAGTAGTATAGACTTATCGCTCGGGGCACCCCTCCACTTT.

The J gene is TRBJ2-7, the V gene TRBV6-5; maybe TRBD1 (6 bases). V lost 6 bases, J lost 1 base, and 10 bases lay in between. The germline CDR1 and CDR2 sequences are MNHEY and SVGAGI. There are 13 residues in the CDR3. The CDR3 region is CASSSGQSYEQYF. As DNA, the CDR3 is TGTGCCAGCAGCTCAGGACAGTCCTACGAGCAGTACTTC.

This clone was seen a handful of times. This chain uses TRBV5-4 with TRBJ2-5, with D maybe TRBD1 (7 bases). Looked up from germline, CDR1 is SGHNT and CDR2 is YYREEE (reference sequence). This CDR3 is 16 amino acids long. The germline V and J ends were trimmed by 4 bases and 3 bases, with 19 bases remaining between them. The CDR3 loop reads CASSNDRVGLEETQYF. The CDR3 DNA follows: TGTGCCAGCAGCAACGACAGGGTGGGACTCGAAGAGACCCAGTACTTC. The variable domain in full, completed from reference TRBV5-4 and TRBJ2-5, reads ETGVTQSPTHLIKTRGQQVTLRCSSQSGHNTVSWYQQALGQGPQFIFQYYREEENGRGNFPPRFSGLQFPNYSSELNVNALELDDSALYLCASSNDRVGLEETQYFGPGTRLLVL.

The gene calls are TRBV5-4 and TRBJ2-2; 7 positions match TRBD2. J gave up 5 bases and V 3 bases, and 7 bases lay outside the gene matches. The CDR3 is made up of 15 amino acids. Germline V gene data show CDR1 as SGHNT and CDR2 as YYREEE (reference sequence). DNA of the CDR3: TGTGCCAGCAGCTGGGGACTAAGCGGAACCGGGGAGCTGTTTTTT. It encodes CASSWGLSGTGELFF.

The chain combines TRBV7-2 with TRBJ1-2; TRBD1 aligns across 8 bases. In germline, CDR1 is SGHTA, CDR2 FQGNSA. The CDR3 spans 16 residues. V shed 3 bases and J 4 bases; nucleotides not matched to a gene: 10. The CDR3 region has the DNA TGTGCCAGCAGCTTTCCGAGGACAGGGAATACCTATGGCTACACCTTC. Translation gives CASSFPRTGNTYGYTF. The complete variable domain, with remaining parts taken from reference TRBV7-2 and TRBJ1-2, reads GAGVSQSPSNKVTEKGKDVELRCDPISGHTALYWYRQSLGQGLEFLIYFQGNSAPDKSGLPSDRFSAERTGGSVSTLTIQRTQQEDSAVYLCASSFPRTGNTYGYTFGSGTRLTVV.

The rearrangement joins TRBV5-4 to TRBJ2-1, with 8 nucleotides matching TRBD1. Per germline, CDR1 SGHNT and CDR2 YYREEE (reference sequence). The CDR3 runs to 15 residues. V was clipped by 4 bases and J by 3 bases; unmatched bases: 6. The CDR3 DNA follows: TGTGCCAGCAGCCAAGACAGGGGTGACTACAATGAGCAGTTCTTC. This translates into CASSQDRGDYNEQFF.

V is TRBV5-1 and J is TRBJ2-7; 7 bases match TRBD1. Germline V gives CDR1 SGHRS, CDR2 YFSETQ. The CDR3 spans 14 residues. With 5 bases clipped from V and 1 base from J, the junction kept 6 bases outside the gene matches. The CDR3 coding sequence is TGCGCCAGCAGGACCGGGACAGTTTCCTACGAGCAGTACTTC. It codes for CASRTGTVSYEQYF.

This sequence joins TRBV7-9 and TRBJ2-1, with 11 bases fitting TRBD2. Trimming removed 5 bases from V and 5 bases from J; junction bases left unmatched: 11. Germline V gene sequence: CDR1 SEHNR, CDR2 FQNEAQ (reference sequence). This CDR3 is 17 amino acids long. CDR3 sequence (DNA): TGTGCCAGCAGCCGTCCCCCGGGACTAGCGGTGCACAATGAGCAGTTCTTC. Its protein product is CASSRPPGLAVHNEQFF.